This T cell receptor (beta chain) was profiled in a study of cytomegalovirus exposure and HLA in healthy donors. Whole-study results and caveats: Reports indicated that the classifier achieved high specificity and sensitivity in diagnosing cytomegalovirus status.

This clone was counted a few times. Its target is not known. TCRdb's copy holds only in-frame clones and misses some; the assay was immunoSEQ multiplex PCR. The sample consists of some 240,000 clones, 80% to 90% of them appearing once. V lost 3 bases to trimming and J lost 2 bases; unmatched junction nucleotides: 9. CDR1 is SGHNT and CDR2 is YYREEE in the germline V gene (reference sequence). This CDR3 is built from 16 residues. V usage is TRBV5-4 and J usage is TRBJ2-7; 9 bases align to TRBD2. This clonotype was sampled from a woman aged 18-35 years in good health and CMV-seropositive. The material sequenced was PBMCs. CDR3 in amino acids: CASSSRGRERAYEQYF. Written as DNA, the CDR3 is TGTGCCAGCAGCTCCCGCGGGAGGGAGAGGGCCTACGAGCAGTACTTC. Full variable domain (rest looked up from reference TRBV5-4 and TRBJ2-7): ETGVTQSPTHLIKTRGQQVTLRCSSQSGHNTVSWYQQALGQGPQFIFQYYREEENGRGNFPPRFSGLQFPNYSSELNVNALELDDSALYLCASSSRGRERAYEQYFGPGTRLTVT.